The 18 T cell receptor beta chains reported below all come from one sample, sequenced in a study of spatial heterogeneity in lung cancer. TCRdb itself ran the 5' RACE reads through MiXCR, one entry per CDR3 protein. The sample includes tens of thousands of distinct CDR3 sequences, less than 5.5% seen only once; the top ten take approximately 12%. Time point: sample taken at primary tumor resection. Whole RNA from tumor, nontumor lung or frozen PBMC was sequenced unsorted. The sample consisted of PBMCs, taken at surgery. The receptors derive from a male donor with early-stage non-small cell lung cancer.

This clonotype was recorded at least ten times. The genes are TRBV7-2 and TRBJ2-7; 8 positions match TRBD2. J lost 0 bases, V lost 4 bases, and 5 bases had no gene match. Germline V gives CDR1 SGHTA, CDR2 FQGNSA. This CDR3 has 15 amino acids. CDR3 nucleotides: TGTGCCAGCAGCTATATAGCGGGGCCCTCCTACGAGCAGTACTTC. Translation gives CASSYIAGPSYEQYF.

This clonotype was detected many times. The rearrangement links TRBV5-1 to TRBJ2-5; the D gene is possibly TRBD1 (6 bases). Germline V gives CDR1 SGHRS, CDR2 YFSETQ. The CDR3 totals 15 residues. Trimming removed 0 bases from V and 2 bases from J, with 11 bases in between. Here the CDR3 reads CASSLVARGQETQYF. The CDR3 nucleotides are TGCGCCAGCAGCTTGGTTGCCAGGGGACAAGAGACCCAGTACTTC.

There are many counts of this clonotype. The CDR3 protein is CSARDRLEVSNTEAFF. Here the CDR3 DNA reads TGCAGTGCTAGAGATAGGCTTGAGGTGTCGAACACTGAAGCTTTCTTT. V is TRBV20-1 and J is TRBJ1-1; D unresolved. The germline V gene has CDR1 DFQATT and CDR2 SNEGSKA (reference sequence). There are 16 residues in the CDR3. Trimming took 0 bases from V and 1 from J, leaving 15 bases between them.

This clonotype was recorded many times. The gene calls are TRBV5-6 and TRBJ1-2; 10 nucleotides align to TRBD1. Trimming at V came to 4 bases and at J to 1 base, leaving 1 base not matched to a gene. There are 14 residues in the CDR3. The germline CDR1 and CDR2 sequences are SGHDT and YYEEEE. CDR3 coding DNA: TGTGCCAGCAGCAGGGACAGGGGTAACTATGGCTACACCTTC. It is translated as CASSRDRGNYGYTF.

This clonotype showed up just a few times. The J gene is TRBJ1-5, the V gene TRBV19, with D hard to call. Germline CDR1 reads LNHDA; CDR2 reads SQIVND (reference sequence). The CDR3 has 15 amino acids. V lost 0 bases and J 7 bases, leaving 13 bases between the germline ends. The CDR3 DNA is TGTGCCAGTAGTATAGAAGCCCTCCCATGGCAGCCCCAGCATTTT. Translating gives CASSIEALPWQPQHF.

This clonotype has a count of ten or more. V usage is TRBV20-1 and J usage is TRBJ2-2; possibly TRBD1 for D (5 bases). CDR3 length equals 13 residues. Germline CDR1 and CDR2: DFQATT and SNEGSKA (reference sequence). Trimming shortened V by 3 bases and J by 7 bases, and 12 bases separated the two germline ends. The CDR3 sequence: CSASLGVDGELFF. The CDR3 nucleotides read TGCAGTGCTAGCCTAGGGGTTGACGGGGAGCTGTTTTTT.

This clonotype appeared many times. The V call is TRBV7-8, the J call TRBJ2-7; TRBD2 matches 14 bases. CDR1 SGHVS and CDR2 FQNEAQ come from the germline V gene. The ends lost 5 bases at V and 0 bases at J; junction bases unmatched: 9. The CDR3 is 18 amino acids. The DNA for the CDR3 is TGTGCCAGCAGCGCCCACAGACTAGCGGGAGGGCTCTCCTACGAGCAGTACTTC. Protein: CASSAHRLAGGLSYEQYF.

Only a few counts were recorded for this clonotype. The J gene is TRBJ2-2, the V gene TRBV19; D gene unclear. This CDR3 comprises 15 residues. In germline, CDR1 is LNHDA, CDR2 SQIVND (reference sequence). Trimming cost V 2 bases and J 3 bases, with 10 bases left between them. Written as DNA, the CDR3 is TGTGCCAGTAGTATAAAAGGCAGCCACACCGGGGAGCTGTTTTTT. Its protein is CASSIKGSHTGELFF.

The rearrangement links TRBV2 to TRBJ2-1; no definite D call. The CDR3 spans 11 residues. The V and J ends lost 5 bases and 3 bases respectively, with 2 bases between them. Germline V lookup: CDR1 SNHLY, CDR2 FYNNEI. The CDR3 DNA follows: TGTGCCAGCAGTAACTACAATGAGCAGTTCTTC. Translating it yields CASSNYNEQFF. The whole variable domain, filled in from reference TRBV2 and TRBJ2-1, reads EPEVTQTPSHQVTQMGQEVILRCVPISNHLYFYWYRQILGQKVEFLVSFYNNEISEKSEIFDDQFSVERPDGSNFTLKIRSTKLEDSAMYFCASSNYNEQFFGPGTRLTVL.

The table lists this clonotype with many counts. The gene calls are TRBV12-3 or TRBV12-4 and TRBJ2-7; D is possibly TRBD2 (5 bases). The V end lost 5 bases, the J end lost 4 bases, and 18 bases lay between the germline ends. CDR3 size: 15 residues. The CDR3 region is CASSRLGQSGYEQYF. DNA for the CDR3: TGTGCCAGCAGTCGTCTAGGCCAGTCGGGATACGAGCAGTACTTC.

This clonotype was seen a few times. A much larger clone differs by one base, so this may be a read error. The chain combines TRBV4-1 with TRBJ1-1; 8 nucleotides line up with TRBD1. Germline lookup yields CDR1 MGHRA and CDR2 YSYEKL. The CDR3 length is 14 residues. Trimming cost V 4 bases and J 1 base; bases outside gene matches: 2. The CDR3 is CASSLGQGNTEAFF. The CDR3 DNA reads TGCGCCAGCAGCCTTGGACAGGGGAACACTGAAGCTTTCTTT.

Worth noting for this clonotype: This clone may be a read error of a much larger clone one base away. The chain combines TRBV12-3 or TRBV12-4 with TRBJ2-3, with a weak D call TRBD2 (5 bases). Deletions cut 6 bases from V and 3 bases from J, with 10 bases between. This CDR3 spans 13 amino acids. The CDR3 bases are TGTGCCAGCAGGGGTAGAGGGACAGATACGCAGTATTTT. This translates into CASRGRGTDTQYF.

In its sample, this clonotype was seen many times. The chain is built from TRBV7-2 and TRBJ1-6, with TRBD1 matching 7 bases. Germline CDR1 SGHTA, CDR2 FQGNSA. CDR3 length equals 15 residues. The V gene end was trimmed by 5 bases and the J gene end by 9 bases; junction bases not matched to a gene: 10. Here the CDR3 reads CASSPPGGFGSPLHF. The CDR3 DNA reads TGTGCCAGCAGCCCACCAGGGGGTTTCGGTTCACCCCTCCACTTT.

This rearrangement joins TRBV6-2 or TRBV6-3 to TRBJ2-1; 9 positions match TRBD2. Germline lookup yields CDR1 MNHEY and CDR2 SVGEGT. The junction had 12 bases not matched to a gene; V was cut back by 5 bases and J by 7 bases. This CDR3 is built from 16 residues. CDR3 in amino acids: CASSRLRLAASNEQFF. In nucleotides, the CDR3 is TGTGCCAGCAGTCGACTGCGACTAGCGGCTTCTAATGAGCAGTTCTTC.

This clonotype came up many times. The CDR3, as DNA: TGCAGCGTTGTAAGCGGCGGGGCCAACGTCCTGACTTTC. Encoded protein: CSVVSGGANVLTF. This chain connects TRBV29-1 to TRBJ2-6, with a tentative D call TRBD2 (5 bases). CDR1 SQVTM and CDR2 ANQGSEA come from the germline V gene. The CDR3 sequence is 13 residues long. V was pared by 4 bases and J by 4 bases, with 8 bases between.

This clonotype was seen many times. The chain joins TRBV6-1 to TRBJ2-5; TRBD2 agrees at 12 bases. CDR3 length: 17 residues. Germline V lookup: CDR1 MNHNS, CDR2 SASEGT. The V segment lost 1 base and the J segment 1 base; nucleotides outside the gene matches: 4. This CDR3 is CASSEGLAGVRQETQYF. CDR3 DNA sequence: TGTGCCAGCAGTGAAGGACTAGCGGGAGTGCGCCAAGAGACCCAGTACTTC.

This clonotype was observed many times. This chain joins TRBV20-1 and TRBJ2-2; possibly TRBD2 for D (5 bases). Deletions cut 4 bases from V and 5 bases from J, with 14 bases between. The CDR3 has 14 amino acids. CDR1 is DFQATT and CDR2 is SNEGSKA in the germline V gene (reference sequence). The DNA for the CDR3 is TGCAGTGCTATGAAGTCACGGGGTACCGGGGAGCTGTTTTTT. The encoded protein is CSAMKSRGTGELFF.

This clonotype was seen many times. The chain employs TRBV6-6 and TRBJ1-1; D ambiguous. The V and J ends lost 4 bases and 1 base respectively, with 7 bases between them. Germline CDR1 and CDR2: MNHNY and SVGAGI (reference sequence). This CDR3 has 13 amino acids. CDR3 amino acids: CASSSNGNTEAFF. The CDR3 nucleotides are TGTGCCAGCAGTTCCAATGGGAACACTGAAGCTTTCTTT.